One sample yielded the 19 T cell receptor beta chains listed below, sequenced in a study of CD8 T cells in ankylosing spondylitis. General study findings and limits: A motif in TCR beta, a set of about eight highly homologous variants, appeared characteristic of ankylosing spondylitis blood.

MiXCR, applied by TCRdb to the 5' RACE reads, yields one record per CDR3 protein. The repertoire consists of 200,000 to 250,000 distinct CDR3 sequences, with about 17% occurring once and the leading ten covering about 42%. Which antigens these TCRs recognize remains unknown. Specimen: blood, either unsorted or a sorted T cell fraction (not recorded which). The receptor set was obtained from a male donor with ankylosing spondylitis.

The V gene is TRBV13, the J gene TRBJ1-6; D unclear. The V gene lost 3 bases and the J gene lost 6 bases, with 15 bases spanning the gap. The CDR3 is 16 amino acids. Looked up from germline, CDR1 is PRHDT and CDR2 is FYEKMQ (reference sequence). As DNA, the CDR3 is TGTGCCAGCAGCTTGGGCGCCGCGGCCCCTAATTCACCCCTCCACTTT. It encodes CASSLGAAAPNSPLHF.

This chain joins TRBV5-6 and TRBJ2-2; either TRBD1 or TRBD2 may fit D (6 bases each). CDR1 and CDR2 (germline): SGHDT, YYEEEE. The ends were cut back, 6 bases at V and 3 bases at J, with 18 bases in the middle. The CDR3 loop spans 16 amino acids. The CDR3 loop is CASKFGGHLYTGELFF. The CDR3 DNA reads TGTGCCAGCAAATTCGGGGGCCACCTTTACACCGGGGAGCTGTTTTTT.

This clonotype has only one observation. The chain joins TRBV7-9 to TRBJ2-1; D is unresolved. Trimming stripped 11 bases from V and 9 bases from J, with 11 bases between. The CDR3 extends over 10 amino acids. Germline V gene sequence: CDR1 SEHNR, CDR2 FQNEAQ (reference sequence). CDR3 bases: TGTGCCTACGAGGAGACTGAGCAGTTCTTC. Translating gives CAYEETEQFF. The full variable domain, in which reference TRBV7-9 and TRBJ2-1 provide the parts outside the CDR3, is DTGVSQNPRHKITKRGQNVTFRCDPISEHNRLYWYRQTLGQGPEFLTYFQNEAQLEKSRLLSDRFSAERPKGSFSTLEIQRTEQGDSAMYLCAYEETEQFFGPGTRLTVL.

This clonotype was counted between two and nine times. The chain joins TRBV4-3 to TRBJ2-7; D is perhaps TRBD1 (6 bases). Germline CDR1 reads LGHNA; CDR2 reads YSLEER. The CDR3 extends over 15 amino acids. V dropped 2 bases and J dropped 6 bases, with 17 bases sitting between them. The CDR3, as DNA: TGCGCCAGCAGCCAAACAAGGGGGAGCGGCTCCGAGCAGTACTTC. This translates into CASSQTRGSGSEQYF.

This clonotype occurred many times. The chain has TRBV29-1 and TRBJ2-1, with unresolved D. The germline V and J ends were trimmed by 7 bases and 4 bases, with 5 bases remaining between them. The germline CDR1 and CDR2 sequences are SQVTM and ANQGSEA. The CDR3 runs 10 residues. CDR3 DNA sequence: TGCAGCGCCAGGTACAATGAGCAGTTCTTC. Its protein product is CSARYNEQFF.

This clonotype occurred a few times. The V gene is TRBV19, the J gene TRBJ1-1, with no clear D. The CDR3 covers 14 residues. In germline, CDR1 is LNHDA, CDR2 SQIVND (reference sequence). V shed 1 base and J shed 4 bases, with 10 bases lying between them. In DNA, the CDR3 is TGTGCCAGTAGTATAGGAGGGCAGAGCACTGAAGCTTTCTTT. The encoded protein is CASSIGGQSTEAFF. The variable domain in full, with the rest retrieved from reference TRBV19 and TRBJ1-1, is DGGITQSPKYLFRKEGQNVTLSCEQNLNHDAMYWYRQDPGQGLRLIYYSQIVNDFQKGDIAEGYSVSREKKESFPLTVTSAQKNPTAFYLCASSIGGQSTEAFFGQGTRLTVV.

A few counts support this clonotype. The V gene is TRBV4-1, the J gene TRBJ2-1; D possibly matches TRBD1 or TRBD2 (5 bases each). Germline V gives CDR1 MGHRA, CDR2 YSYEKL. Trimming removed 0 bases at V and 4 bases at J, with 13 bases between. This CDR3 region has 16 residues. The chain's CDR3 is CASSQEWGSMYNEQFF. The DNA for the CDR3 is TGCGCCAGCAGCCAAGAGTGGGGGTCTATGTACAATGAGCAGTTCTTC.

This clonotype was observed a handful of times. This chain connects TRBV7-9 to TRBJ2-1; D is perhaps TRBD2 (6 bases). In germline, CDR1 is SEHNR, CDR2 FQNEAQ (reference sequence). Between the trimmed V and J ends, which lost 1 base and 2 bases, there was a span of 9 bases. The CDR3 spans 15 residues. This CDR3 is CASSLGGVPYNEQFF. The CDR3, as DNA: TGTGCCAGCAGCTTAGGGGGGGTCCCCTACAATGAGCAGTTCTTC.

The chain combines TRBV2 with TRBJ1-6; D is ambiguous. The CDR3 has 15 amino acids. Between the trimmed V and J ends, which lost 1 base and 7 bases, there was a span of 11 bases. Germline-derived CDR1 and CDR2 are SNHLY and FYNNEI. The CDR3 here is CASSEEQADNSPLHF. Here the CDR3 DNA reads TGTGCCAGCAGTGAAGAGCAGGCTGACAATTCACCCCTCCACTTT.

This clonotype was seen many times. The chain employs TRBV9 and TRBJ1-1, with D uncertain. Trimming took off 0 bases at V and 2 bases at J, with 8 bases between the two ends. The CDR3 consists of 14 residues. The germline V gene has CDR1 SGDLS and CDR2 YYNGEE. The CDR3 reads CASSVEYSNTEAFF. For the CDR3, the DNA is TGTGCCAGCAGCGTAGAGTACAGTAACACTGAAGCTTTCTTT.

The J gene is TRBJ2-6, the V gene TRBV15; D is ambiguous. With 5 bases removed from V and 0 bases from J, the gap between germline ends came to 8 bases. The CDR3 covers 15 residues. Germline CDR1 LNHNV, CDR2 YYDKDF (reference sequence). In DNA form, the CDR3 reads TGTGCCACCAGCCTAGGACCCTCTGGGGCCAACGTCCTGACTTTC. It is translated as CATSLGPSGANVLTF.

This chain joins TRBV10-3 and TRBJ2-1; 7 nucleotides match TRBD1. The V gene's germline CDR1 is ENHRY and CDR2 SYGVKD. The trim removed 5 bases at V and 8 bases at J, leaving 15 bases unmatched. This CDR3 is built from 16 residues. The CDR3 spells CAISPPDRRQIDEQFF. The CDR3 nucleotides read TGTGCCATCAGTCCACCGGACAGGCGCCAGATCGATGAGCAGTTCTTC.

This clonotype has more than one count but fewer than ten. This sequence joins TRBV28 and TRBJ2-7; D is unresolved. This CDR3 is built from 11 residues. The V gene lost 5 bases and the J gene lost 6 bases, with 8 bases spanning the gap. Germline loops: CDR1 MDHEN, CDR2 SYDVKM. In DNA, the CDR3 is TGTGCCAGCAGTCCTTTACGCGAGCAGTACTTC. Protein: CASSPLREQYF. Together with reference TRBV28 and TRBJ2-7, the CDR3 gives the full variable domain: DVKVTQSSRYLVKRTGEKVFLECVQDMDHENMFWYRQDPGLGLRLIYFSYDVKMKEKGDIPEGYSVSREKKERFSLILESASTNQTSMYLCASSPLREQYFGPGTRLTVT.

This chain joins TRBV7-9 and TRBJ2-7; D unclear. CDR1 is SEHNR, CDR2 FQNEAQ, per germline (reference sequence). The CDR3 is made up of 12 amino acids. Trimming shortened V by 5 bases and J by 4 bases, and 9 bases separated the two germline ends. The CDR3 coding sequence is TGTGCCAGCAGCCACCTTGAGTACGAGCAGTACTTC. Translated: CASSHLEYEQYF.

The chain couples TRBV10-3 to TRBJ2-3, with 10 positions matching TRBD2. Trimming took 3 bases from V and 1 from J; bases not matched to a gene: 10. The CDR3 contains 18 residues. CDR1 is ENHRY, CDR2 SYGVKD, per germline. CDR3 loop: CAISESGLAEIGTDTQYF. In nucleotides, the CDR3 is TGTGCCATCAGTGAAAGTGGACTAGCGGAGATTGGCACAGATACGCAGTATTTT.

The sample holds a few counts of this clonotype. The rearrangement links TRBV14 to TRBJ2-7, with 8 bases lining up with TRBD2. The J segment lost 2 bases and the V segment lost 0 bases, leaving 6 bases of the junction unmatched. CDR3 length: 16 residues. Per the germline V gene, CDR1 is SGHDN and CDR2 is FVKESK. The CDR3 region is CASSQEGTSYTYEQYF. Here the CDR3 DNA reads TGTGCCAGCAGCCAAGAAGGGACTAGTTATACCTACGAGCAGTACTTC.

V and J are TRBV29-1 and TRBJ1-1, with TRBD1 identical over 7 bases. The CDR3 runs 12 residues. After removal of 6 bases from V and 5 bases from J, the junction contained 6 bases not matched to a gene. Germline CDR1 SQVTM, CDR2 ANQGSEA. CDR3 region: CSVRTGPTEAFF. CDR3 in DNA: TGCAGCGTCCGGACAGGCCCGACTGAAGCTTTCTTT.

This clonotype was seen more than once but under ten times. The chain is built from TRBV20-1 and TRBJ2-7; D is possibly TRBD1 (5 bases). Trimming took off 0 bases at V and 2 bases at J, with 14 bases between the two ends. Germline V lookup: CDR1 DFQATT, CDR2 SNEGSKA (reference sequence). The CDR3 sequence is 15 residues long. CDR3 residues: CSARDLFTGTYEQYF. CDR3 in DNA: TGCAGTGCTAGAGATCTATTTACAGGTACCTACGAGCAGTACTTC.

This clonotype was found a few times. The genes are TRBV20-1 and TRBJ2-7, with a tentative D call TRBD1 (6 bases). CDR3 length: 14 amino acids. Looked up from germline, CDR1 is DFQATT and CDR2 is SNEGSKA (reference sequence). Trimming removed 0 bases from V and 3 bases from J, with 12 bases in between. The CDR3 sequence is CSARESKDSYEQYF. CDR3 bases: TGCAGTGCTAGAGAATCCAAGGACAGCTACGAGCAGTACTTC.